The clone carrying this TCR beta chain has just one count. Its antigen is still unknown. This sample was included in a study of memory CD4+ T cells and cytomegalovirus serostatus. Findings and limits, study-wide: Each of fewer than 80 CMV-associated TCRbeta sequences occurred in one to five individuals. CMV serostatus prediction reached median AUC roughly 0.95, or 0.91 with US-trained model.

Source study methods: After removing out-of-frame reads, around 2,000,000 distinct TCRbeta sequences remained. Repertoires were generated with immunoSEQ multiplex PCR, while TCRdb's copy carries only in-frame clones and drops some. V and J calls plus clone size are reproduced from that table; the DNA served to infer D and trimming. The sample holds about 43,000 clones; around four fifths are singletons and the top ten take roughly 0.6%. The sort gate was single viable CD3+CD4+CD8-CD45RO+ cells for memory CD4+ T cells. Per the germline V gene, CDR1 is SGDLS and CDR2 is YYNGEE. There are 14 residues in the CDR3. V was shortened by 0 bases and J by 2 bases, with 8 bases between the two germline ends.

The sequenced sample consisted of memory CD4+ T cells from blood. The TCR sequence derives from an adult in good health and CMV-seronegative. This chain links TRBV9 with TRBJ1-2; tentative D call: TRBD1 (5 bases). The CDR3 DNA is TGTGCCAGCAGCGTAGCTGAGGGGAACTATGGCTACACCTTC. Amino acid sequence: CASSVAEGNYGYTF.